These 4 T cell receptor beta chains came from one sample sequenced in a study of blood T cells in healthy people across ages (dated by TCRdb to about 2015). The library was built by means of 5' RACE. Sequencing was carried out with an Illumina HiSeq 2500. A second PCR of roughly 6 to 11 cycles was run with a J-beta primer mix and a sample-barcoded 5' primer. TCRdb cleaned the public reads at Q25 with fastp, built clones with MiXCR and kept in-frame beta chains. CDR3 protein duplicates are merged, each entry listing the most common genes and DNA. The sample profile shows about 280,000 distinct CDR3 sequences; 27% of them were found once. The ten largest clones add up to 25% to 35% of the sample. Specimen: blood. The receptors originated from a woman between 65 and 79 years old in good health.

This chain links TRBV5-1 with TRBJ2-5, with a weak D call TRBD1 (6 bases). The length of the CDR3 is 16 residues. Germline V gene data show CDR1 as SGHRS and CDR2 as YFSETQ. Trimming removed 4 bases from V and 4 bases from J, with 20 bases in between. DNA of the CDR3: TGCGCCAGCAGCCGAAGCCCTCAGGGGACGGGAGAGACCCAGTACTTC. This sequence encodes CASSRSPQGTGETQYF.

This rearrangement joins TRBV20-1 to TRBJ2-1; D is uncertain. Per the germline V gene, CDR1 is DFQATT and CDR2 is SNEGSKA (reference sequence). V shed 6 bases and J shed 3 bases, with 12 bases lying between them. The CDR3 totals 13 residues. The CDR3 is CSAAGINYNEQFF. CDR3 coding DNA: TGCAGTGCCGCTGGGATAAACTACAATGAGCAGTTCTTC.

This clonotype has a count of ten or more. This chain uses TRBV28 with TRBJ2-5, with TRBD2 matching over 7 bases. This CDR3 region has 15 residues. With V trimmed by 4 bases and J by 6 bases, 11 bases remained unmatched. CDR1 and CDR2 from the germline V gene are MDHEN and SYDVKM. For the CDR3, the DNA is TGTGCCAGCAGTTCCCCACGAAGGGAGGGAAAGACCCAGTACTTC. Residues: CASSSPRREGKTQYF.

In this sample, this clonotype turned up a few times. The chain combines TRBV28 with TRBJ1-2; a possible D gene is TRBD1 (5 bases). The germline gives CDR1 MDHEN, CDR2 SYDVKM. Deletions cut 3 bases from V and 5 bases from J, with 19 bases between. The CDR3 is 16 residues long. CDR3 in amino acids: CASSFHPGQSVYGYTF. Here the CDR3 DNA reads TGTGCCAGCAGTTTCCATCCGGGGCAGAGCGTATATGGCTACACCTTC.